The 26 T cell receptor beta chains below all came from one sample that was sequenced in a study of blood T cell repertoires in COVID-19. Generated by immunoSEQ multiplex PCR, the TCRdb table keeps only in-frame clones and is missing some. The table lists approximately 200,000 clones, approximately 83% of them singletons. The sequencing sample was made of peripheral blood. The receptors were sampled from a human donor with active or convalescent COVID-19. The donor label of this sample is uncertain.

J is TRBJ1-2 and V is TRBV4-1; possibly TRBD1 for D (6 bases). CDR3 length equals 15 residues. Germline CDR1 reads MGHRA; CDR2 reads YSYEKL. Deletions cut 2 bases from V and 4 bases from J, with 14 bases between. The DNA for the CDR3 is TGCGCCAGCAGCCAAACAGGGTCCACCTGCTATGGCTACACCTTC. This gives the protein CASSQTGSTCYGYTF.

J is TRBJ2-3 and V is TRBV10-1; 8 bases line up with TRBD2. Unmatched junction bases numbered 12, after V lost 8 bases and J lost 2 bases. There are 16 residues in the CDR3. Germline values: CDR1 WNHNN, CDR2 SYGVQD (reference sequence). CDR3 coding DNA: TGCGCCAGCGGGAAAAGCGGGAGAGGGATCACAGATACGCAGTATTTT. Translating gives CASGKSGRGITDTQYF.

The chain recombines TRBV28 with TRBJ2-5; D possibly corresponds to TRBD2 (6 bases). The CDR3 consists of 13 residues. V gave up 10 bases and J gave up 5 bases, with 17 bases separating them. Germline values: CDR1 MDHEN, CDR2 SYDVKM. CDR3 region: CATTPWGEETQYF. CDR3 DNA sequence: TGTGCCACCACGCCCTGGGGGGAGGAGACCCAGTACTTC.

The chain combines TRBV5-6 with TRBJ2-1; TRBD2 is a possible D gene (5 bases). The CDR3 extends over 15 amino acids. Looked up from germline, CDR1 is SGHDT and CDR2 is YYEEEE. Trimming left V 4 bases short and J 4 bases short, with 15 bases between. In DNA form, the CDR3 reads TGTGCCAGCAGCCTCCGACGGGAATCATACAATGAGCAGTTCTTC. Translated, it gives CASSLRRESYNEQFF.

This rearrangement joins TRBV9 to TRBJ2-4; possibly TRBD2 for D (6 bases). The length of the CDR3 is 14 residues. V lost 0 bases and J lost 6, with 10 bases in between. Germline V gene data show CDR1 as SGDLS and CDR2 as YYNGEE. The CDR3 nucleotides read TGTGCCAGCAGCGTAGAAGTGGGGGGAAACATTCAGTACTTC. This translates into CASSVEVGGNIQYF.

This chain joins TRBV2 and TRBJ2-5, with D possibly TRBD2 on 6 matching bases. Trimming stripped 4 bases from V and 3 bases from J, with 9 bases between. The CDR3 spans 13 residues. CDR1 is SNHLY, CDR2 FYNNEI, per germline. The DNA of the CDR3 is TGTGCCAGCAGTGGGGACTCGAAAGAGACCCAGTACTTC. Translation gives CASSGDSKETQYF.

The chain joins TRBV10-3 to TRBJ2-7, with 9 bases fitting TRBD2. V shed 6 bases and J 6 bases; nucleotides not matched to a gene: 12. This CDR3 has 15 amino acids. Germline CDR1 reads ENHRY; CDR2 reads SYGVKD. Written as DNA, the CDR3 is TGTGCCATCAGAGATGAGACTAGCGGTTCCGGCGAGCAGTACTTC. Protein: CAIRDETSGSGEQYF.

The rearrangement uses TRBV5-1 and TRBJ1-5; 7 nucleotides match TRBD1. The ends lost 4 bases at V and 7 bases at J; junction bases unmatched: 5. Germline loops: CDR1 SGHRS, CDR2 YFSETQ. CDR3 length: 13 amino acids. The CDR3 loop is CASSLTGMQPQHF. CDR3 nucleotide sequence: TGCGCCAGCAGCCTGACAGGGATGCAGCCCCAGCATTTT.

This chain links TRBV6-5 with TRBJ1-4; D is undetermined. CDR3 length: 14 amino acids. CDR1 MNHEY and CDR2 SVGAGI come from the germline V gene. Trimming removed 7 bases at V and 2 bases at J, with 11 bases between. This CDR3 is CASTVDFTNEKLFF. The CDR3 coding sequence is TGTGCCAGCACCGTGGACTTCACTAATGAAAAACTGTTTTTT.

This clone has just a few counts. The chain carries TRBV4-2 and TRBJ2-7; 13 positions agree with TRBD2. The V gene end was trimmed by 3 bases and the J gene end by 7 bases; junction bases not matched to a gene: 6. Germline V gene data show CDR1 as LGHNA and CDR2 as YNFKEQ. The CDR3 sequence is 15 residues long. CDR3 amino acids: CASSQTSGGWEEQYF. CDR3 DNA sequence: TGTGCCAGCAGCCAGACTAGCGGGGGGTGGGAGGAGCAGTACTTC.

This clone was found once. CDR3 nucleotide sequence: TGTGCCAGCAGCTTGATCAGAAGGGGGACTAACCGGCGCAATGAGCAGTTCTTC. It encodes CASSLIRRGTNRRNEQFF. V gene TRBV5-6 combines with J gene TRBJ2-1, with D maybe TRBD2 (7 bases). Trimming shortened V by 1 base and J by 6 bases, and 23 bases separated the two germline ends. The CDR3 is 18 amino acids. The germline V gene has CDR1 SGHDT and CDR2 YYEEEE.

The rearrangement uses TRBV5-1 and TRBJ2-5, with 7 positions matching TRBD2. This CDR3 contains 16 residues. In germline, CDR1 is SGHRS, CDR2 YFSETQ. V was pared by 3 bases and J by 5 bases, with 13 bases of the junction left unmatched. This chain's CDR3 is CASSSQGGGSRETQYF. CDR3 sequence (DNA): TGCGCCAGCAGCTCCCAGGGCGGGGGTTCCCGGGAGACCCAGTACTTC.

The chain links TRBV7-3 to TRBJ2-1, with 8 nucleotides matching TRBD2. Germline V gives CDR1 SGHTA, CDR2 FQGTGA. This CDR3 comprises 14 residues. V dropped 4 bases and J dropped 9; count of bases not matched to a gene: 8. CDR3 nucleotides: TGTGCCAGCAGCTCTACTCGGGAGGGAAGTGAGCAGTTCTTC. This translates into CASSSTREGSEQFF.

This chain connects TRBV6-5 to TRBJ1-3; D remains unclear. This CDR3 region has 12 residues. V was cut by 5 bases and J by 9 bases, with 11 bases left in between. The V gene's germline CDR1 is MNHEY and CDR2 SVGAGI. For the CDR3, the DNA is TGTGCCAGCAGTCCACTATTGGGCACCATATATTTT. Protein sequence: CASSPLLGTIYF.

The V and J genes are TRBV29-1 and TRBJ2-7; D may be TRBD1 (6 bases). Between the trimmed V and J ends, which lost 3 bases and 9 bases, there was a span of 12 bases. Germline CDR1 SQVTM, CDR2 ANQGSEA. The CDR3 contains 11 residues. CDR3 coding DNA: TGCAGCGTTGACAAGGAGACAGGGCAGTACTTC. Encoded protein: CSVDKETGQYF.

The rearrangement uses TRBV19 and TRBJ1-2, with TRBD1 matching over 7 bases. V lost 4 bases to trimming and J lost 2 bases; unmatched junction nucleotides: 4. This CDR3 has 14 amino acids. The V gene's germline CDR1 is LNHDA and CDR2 SQIVND (reference sequence). The CDR3 protein is CASSRTGRNYGYTF. CDR3 DNA: TGTGCCAGTAGTAGGACAGGAAGAAACTATGGCTACACCTTC.

This chain links TRBV6-5 with TRBJ2-7; possible D gene TRBD1, 6 bases. The CDR3 is 15 residues long. Trimming shortened V by 7 bases and J by 7 bases, and 23 bases separated the two germline ends. The germline CDR1 and CDR2 sequences are MNHEY and SVGAGI. CDR3 sequence (DNA): TGTGCCAGCAAGAAATATAGGACAGAGCTACGAGAGCAGTACTTC. Translated: CASKKYRTELREQYF.

V gene TRBV9 combines with J gene TRBJ1-3, with D possibly matching TRBD1 (6 bases). Trimming removed 3 bases from V and 1 base from J, with 14 bases in between. Germline V gene data show CDR1 as SGDLS and CDR2 as YYNGEE. This CDR3 has 16 residues. DNA for the CDR3: TGTGCCAGCAGCGCTCAGGGGTCTCAATCTGGAAACACCATATATTTT. It is translated as CASSAQGSQSGNTIYF.

The J gene is TRBJ1-1, the V gene TRBV6-5; maybe TRBD1 (6 bases). CDR1 and CDR2 (germline): MNHEY, SVGAGI. Trimming stripped 2 bases from V and 3 bases from J, with 13 bases between. The CDR3 has 15 residues. CDR3 DNA sequence: TGTGCCAGCAGTTACGGGACTAAGGGGGACACTGAAGCTTTCTTT. This encodes CASSYGTKGDTEAFF.

The V call is TRBV4-1, the J call TRBJ2-7; a weak D match, TRBD2 (5 bases). The CDR3 totals 14 residues. V gave up 4 bases and J gave up 2 bases, with 12 bases separating them. The germline V gene has CDR1 MGHRA and CDR2 YSYEKL. CDR3 loop: CASSPTQLAYEQYF. CDR3 in DNA: TGCGCCAGCAGCCCAACCCAACTAGCCTACGAGCAGTACTTC.

V is TRBV3-1 (or the pseudogene TRBV3-2) and J is TRBJ2-7, with D possibly being TRBD1 (5 bases). This CDR3 is built from 13 residues. The V gene's germline CDR1 is LGHDT and CDR2 YNNKEL (reference sequence). V lost 1 base and J lost 7, with 11 bases in between. CDR3: CASSQGGGREQYF. The CDR3 DNA sequence: TGTGCCAGCAGCCAAGGGGGCGGAAGGGAGCAGTACTTC.

The V and J genes are TRBV6-6 and TRBJ2-5, with 8 bases matching TRBD1. The V segment lost 7 bases and the J segment 4 bases; nucleotides outside the gene matches: 11. Germline CDR1 reads MNHNY; CDR2 reads SVGAGI (reference sequence). The CDR3 consists of 15 residues. The CDR3 loop reads CASNLRSGTGETQYF. CDR3 coding DNA: TGTGCCAGCAACCTCAGATCCGGGACAGGAGAGACCCAGTACTTC.

This clone was recorded only once. The V and J genes are TRBV4-2 and TRBJ2-7; D may be TRBD1 (6 bases). This CDR3 spans 16 amino acids. Between the trimmed V and J ends, which lost 0 bases and 10 bases, there was a span of 22 bases. Germline CDR1 reads LGHNA; CDR2 reads YNFKEQ. The CDR3 coding sequence is TGTGCCAGCAGCCAAGATCGGGCAGGGGCCATTCCACGCCAGTACTTC. Residues: CASSQDRAGAIPRQYF.

The chain recombines TRBV30 with TRBJ2-5; D possibly corresponds to TRBD2 (6 bases). Trimming took off 0 bases at V and 4 bases at J, with 15 bases between the two ends. The CDR3 length is 15 residues. Per germline, CDR1 GTSNPN and CDR2 SVGIG (reference sequence). The DNA for the CDR3 is TGTGCCTGGAGTGTAGTGGGAGGTGGGGTAGAGACCCAGTACTTC. This gives the protein CAWSVVGGGVETQYF. The whole variable domain, remainder taken from reference TRBV30 and TRBJ2-5, is SQTIHQWPATLVQPVGSPLSLECTVEGTSNPNLYWYRQAAGRGLQLLFYSVGIGQISSEVPQNLSASRPQDRQFILSSKKLLLSDSGFYLCAWSVVGGGVETQYFGPGTRLLVL.

The chain carries TRBV5-4 and TRBJ2-5; 9 positions match TRBD1. V lost 7 bases and J lost 1; bases outside the gene matches: 11. The CDR3 totals 16 residues. CDR1 is SGHNT and CDR2 is YYREEE in the germline V gene (reference sequence). The CDR3 spells CASSRGTGNTQETQYF. Here the CDR3 DNA reads TGTGCCAGCTCCCGGGGGACAGGGAATACCCAAGAGACCCAGTACTTC.

This clone occurred once. J is TRBJ2-7 and V is TRBV7-2, with TRBD2 identical over 13 bases. CDR1 is SGHTA and CDR2 is FQGNSA in the germline V gene. This CDR3 contains 16 residues. The junction had 7 bases not matched to a gene; V was cut back by 1 base and J by 7 bases. DNA of the CDR3: TGTGCCAGCAGCTTAGAGGGGACTAGCGGGGTCGGGGAGCAGTACTTC. It is translated as CASSLEGTSGVGEQYF.